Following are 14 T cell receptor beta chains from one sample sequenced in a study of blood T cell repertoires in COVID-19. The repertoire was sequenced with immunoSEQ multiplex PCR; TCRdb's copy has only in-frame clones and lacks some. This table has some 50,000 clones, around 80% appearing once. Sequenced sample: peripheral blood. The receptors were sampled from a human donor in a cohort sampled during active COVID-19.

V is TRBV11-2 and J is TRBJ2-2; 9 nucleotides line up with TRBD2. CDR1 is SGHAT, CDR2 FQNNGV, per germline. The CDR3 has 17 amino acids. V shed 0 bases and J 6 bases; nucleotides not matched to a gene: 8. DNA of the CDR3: TGTGCCAGCAGCTTAGAGCGGGGGGGAGGTAGGGCCGGGGAGCTGTTTTTT. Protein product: CASSLERGGGRAGELFF.

The CDR3 region has the DNA TGTGCCAGCACCCAAGCGGGAGCGAACACCGGGGAGCTGTTTTTT. It encodes CASTQAGANTGELFF. The chain has TRBV9 and TRBJ2-2, with 8 nucleotides matching TRBD2. Germline trimming cut 6 bases from V and 0 bases from J; bases unmatched to any gene: 4. The CDR3 consists of 15 residues. CDR1 is SGDLS and CDR2 is YYNGEE in the germline V gene.

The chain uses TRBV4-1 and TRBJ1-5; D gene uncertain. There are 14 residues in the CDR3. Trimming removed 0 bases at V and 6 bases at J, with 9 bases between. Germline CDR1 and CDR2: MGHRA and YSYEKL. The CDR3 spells CASSQDGGFQPQHF. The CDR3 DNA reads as TGCGCCAGCAGCCAAGACGGCGGGTTTCAGCCCCAGCATTTT.

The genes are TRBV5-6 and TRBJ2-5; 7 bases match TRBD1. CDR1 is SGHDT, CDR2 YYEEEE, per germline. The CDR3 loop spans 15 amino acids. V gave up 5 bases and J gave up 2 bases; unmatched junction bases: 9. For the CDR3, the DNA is TGTGCCAGCAGTGGTGATGCAGGGGGTCAAGAGACCCAGTACTTC. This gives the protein CASSGDAGGQETQYF.

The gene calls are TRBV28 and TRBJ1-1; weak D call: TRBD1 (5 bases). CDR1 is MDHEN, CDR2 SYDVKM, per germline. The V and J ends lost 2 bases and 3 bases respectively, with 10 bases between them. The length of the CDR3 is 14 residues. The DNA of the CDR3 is TGTGCCAGCAGTTTACCCAGGGATCACACTGAAGCTTTCTTT. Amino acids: CASSLPRDHTEAFF.

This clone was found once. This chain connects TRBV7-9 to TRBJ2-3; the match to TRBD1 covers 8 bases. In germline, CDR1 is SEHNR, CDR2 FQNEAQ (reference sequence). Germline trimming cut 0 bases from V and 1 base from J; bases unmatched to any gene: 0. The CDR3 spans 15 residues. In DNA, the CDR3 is TGTGCCAGCAGCTTAGCCAGGGGGCGCACAGATACGCAGTATTTT. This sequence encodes CASSLARGRTDTQYF. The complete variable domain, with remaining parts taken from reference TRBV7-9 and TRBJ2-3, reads DTGVSQNPRHKITKRGQNVTFRCDPISEHNRLYWYRQTLGQGPEFLTYFQNEAQLEKSRLLSDRFSAERPKGSFSTLEIQRTEQGDSAMYLCASSLARGRTDTQYFGPGTRLTVL.

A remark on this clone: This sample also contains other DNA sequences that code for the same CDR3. CDR3 residues: CASSSSGGADTQYF. CDR3 bases: TGCGCCAGCAGCTCCAGCGGGGGGGCAGATACGCAGTATTTT. The chain has TRBV5-1 and TRBJ2-3; TRBD2 aligns across 10 bases. The V segment lost 3 bases and the J segment 4 bases; nucleotides outside the gene matches: 2. CDR1 and CDR2 from the germline V gene are SGHRS and YFSETQ. The CDR3 totals 14 residues.

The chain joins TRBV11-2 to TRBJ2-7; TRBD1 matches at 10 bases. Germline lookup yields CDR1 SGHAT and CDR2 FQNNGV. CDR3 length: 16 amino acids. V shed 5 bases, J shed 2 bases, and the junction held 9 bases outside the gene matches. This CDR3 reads CASSNGQGGRAYEQYF. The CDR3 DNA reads TGTGCCAGCAGCAATGGACAGGGGGGGAGGGCCTACGAGCAGTACTTC. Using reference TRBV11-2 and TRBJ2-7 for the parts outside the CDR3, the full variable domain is EAGVAQSPRYKIIEKRQSVAFWCNPISGHATLYWYQQILGQGPKLLIQFQNNGVVDDSQLPKDRFSAERLKGVDSTLKIQPAKLEDSAVYLCASSNGQGGRAYEQYFGPGTRLTVT.

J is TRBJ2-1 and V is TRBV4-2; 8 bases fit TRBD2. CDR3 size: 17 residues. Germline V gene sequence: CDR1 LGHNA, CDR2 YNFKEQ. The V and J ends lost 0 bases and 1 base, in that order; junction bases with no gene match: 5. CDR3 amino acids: CASSQDPGRVSYNEQFF. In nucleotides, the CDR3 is TGTGCCAGCAGCCAAGATCCCGGGAGGGTATCCTACAATGAGCAGTTCTTC.

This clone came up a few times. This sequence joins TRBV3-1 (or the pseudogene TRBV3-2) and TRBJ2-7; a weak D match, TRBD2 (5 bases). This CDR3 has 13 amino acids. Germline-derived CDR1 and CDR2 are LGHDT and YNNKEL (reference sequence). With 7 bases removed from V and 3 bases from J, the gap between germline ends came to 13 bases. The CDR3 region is CASNEGVGYEQYF. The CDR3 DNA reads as TGTGCCAGCAATGAGGGAGTGGGCTACGAGCAGTACTTC.

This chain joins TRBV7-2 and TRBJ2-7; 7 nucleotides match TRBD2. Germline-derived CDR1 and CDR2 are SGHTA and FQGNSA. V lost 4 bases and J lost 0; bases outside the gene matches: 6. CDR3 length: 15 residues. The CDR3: CASSSAGGSSYEQYF. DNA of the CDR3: TGTGCCAGCAGCTCCGCCGGGGGGAGCTCCTACGAGCAGTACTTC.

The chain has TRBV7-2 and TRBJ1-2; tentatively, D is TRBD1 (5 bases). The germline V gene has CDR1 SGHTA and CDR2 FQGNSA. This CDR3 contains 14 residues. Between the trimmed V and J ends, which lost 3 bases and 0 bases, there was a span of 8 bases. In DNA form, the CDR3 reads TGTGCCAGCAGCTTTACAGGTTCTAACTATGGCTACACCTTC. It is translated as CASSFTGSNYGYTF.

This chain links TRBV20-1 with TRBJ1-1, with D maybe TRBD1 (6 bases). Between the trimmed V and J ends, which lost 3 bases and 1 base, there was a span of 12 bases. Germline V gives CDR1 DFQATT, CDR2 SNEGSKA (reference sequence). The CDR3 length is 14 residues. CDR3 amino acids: CSASSRQANTEAFF. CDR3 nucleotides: TGCAGTGCTAGTTCACGACAGGCGAACACTGAAGCTTTCTTT.

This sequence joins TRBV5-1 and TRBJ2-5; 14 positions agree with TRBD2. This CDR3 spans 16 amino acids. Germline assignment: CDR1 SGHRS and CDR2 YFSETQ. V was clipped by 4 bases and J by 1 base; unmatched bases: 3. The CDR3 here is CASSTGTSGGQETQYF. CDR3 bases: TGCGCCAGCAGCACCGGGACTAGCGGGGGCCAAGAGACCCAGTACTTC.